The rows below give T cell receptor beta chains drawn from one sample of a study of OX40 agonist ivuxolimab in advanced cancers. Profiled with immunoSEQ multiplex PCR; TCRdb holds only in-frame clones, not every one. The sample yields 30,000 to 40,000 clones, around four fifths seen once. Source: CD4+ or CD8+ T cells sorted from blood, taken in a trial of the OX40 agonist ivuxolimab. These receptors all come from an adult with an advanced solid tumor such as melanoma, head and neck, liver or kidney cancer. Each CDR3 is given with its conserved first and last residue. A D gene is named only where the DNA matches it firmly. Where a row states a size, it is once, few, many or the class of an expanded clone; other rows omit it.

NA	TRBV6-5	once	TRBJ2-6	TGTGCCAGCAGGCCAAGGGTGACTGGGGCCAACGTCCTGACTTTC	CASRPRVTGANVLTF
NA	TRBV6-1	NA	TRBJ2-3	TGTGCCAGCAGTGGGATCGGACAGACCACAGATACGCAGTATTTT	CASSGIGQTTDTQYF
NA	TRBV7-9	NA	TRBJ2-7	TGTGCCAGCAGCGACGCACGTCCGGGACAAAAAAACTACGAGCAGTACTTC	CASSDARPGQKNYEQYF
NA	TRBV7-2	NA	TRBJ1-4	TGTGCCAGCAGCCCGCCGGGACACCATAATGAAAAACTGTTTTTT	CASSPPGHHNEKLFF
NA	TRBV19	NA	TRBJ1-1	TGTGCCAGTAACACGCCGGGACACCTGAACACTGAAGCTTTCTTT	CASNTPGHLNTEAFF
NA	TRBV18	NA	TRBJ2-7	TGTGCCAGCTCACAGGGAGACTACGAGCAGTACTTC	CASSQGDYEQYF
TRBD2	TRBV7-6	NA	TRBJ2-1	TGTGCCAGCAGCTTCGGACTAGCGGGAGTTAATGAGCAGTTCTTC	CASSFGLAGVNEQFF
NA	TRBV28	NA	TRBJ2-7	TGTGCCAGCAGAGAGGGGCCCTACGAGCAGTACTTC	CASREGPYEQYF
NA	TRBV6-1	NA	TRBJ2-1	TGTGCCAGCAGTCTGAACAGGGCGCAGTTCTTC	CASSLNRAQFF
NA	TRBV19	NA	TRBJ1-5	TGTGCCAGTAGCCAACCTCCTTGGACCAGAGGCCAACAGCCCCAGCATTTT	CASSQPPWTRGQQPQHF
NA	TRBV7-9	NA	TRBJ2-2	TGTGCCAGGACAGAGAACACCGGGGAGCTGTTTTTT	CARTENTGELFF
TRBD1	TRBV9	NA	TRBJ1-4	TGTGCCAGCAGCGTAGACGGACAGGGGGGTGAAAAACTGTTTTTT	CASSVDGQGGEKLFF
TRBD1	TRBV6-6	NA	TRBJ1-1	TGTGCCAGCAGACGGGACAGGGGGAACACTGAAGCTTTCTTT	CASRRDRGNTEAFF
NA	TRBV9	NA	TRBJ2-3	TGTGCCAGCAGCGTAGAAACCTGGAATACGCAGTATTTT	CASSVETWNTQYF
NA	TRBV2	NA	TRBJ2-5	TGTGCCAGCAGTGGTGGTGGACACCTCACGGAGACCCAGTACTTC	CASSGGGHLTETQYF
TRBD1	TRBV10-3	once	TRBJ2-7	TGTGCCATCAGTGCCGGGACAGGGGTAGGCTACGAGCAGTACTTC	CAISAGTGVGYEQYF
NA	TRBV19	NA	TRBJ2-5	TGTGCCAGTACTCCTGGATGGGGCTCTGAAGAGACCCAGTACTTC	CASTPGWGSEETQYF
TRBD2	TRBV6-1	NA	TRBJ2-2	TGTGCCGGCGCTAAGCGGGAGGGATACACCGGGGAGCTGTTTTTT	CAGAKREGYTGELFF
TRBD2	TRBV7-3	NA	TRBJ2-3	TGTGCCAGCAGCAAAAGAGGTCTAGCAGCGGGGGATACGCAGTATTTT	CASSKRGLAAGDTQYF
TRBD1	TRBV2	once	TRBJ1-3	TGTGCCAGCAAGGCAGGGGGACCCAGAAACACCATATATTTT	CASKAGGPRNTIYF
NA	TRBV7-6	once	TRBJ1-6	TGTGCCAGCAGCTTAGGTGGGGGGAATTCACCCCTCCACTTT	CASSLGGGNSPLHF
NA	TRBV7-6	NA	TRBJ2-7	TGTGCCAGCAGCCGCACGGGGGGCGCCTACGAGCAGTACTTC	CASSRTGGAYEQYF
NA	TRBV28	NA	TRBJ1-3	TGTGCCAGCAGTTCGGCACAGGTTTACTCTGGAAACACCATATATTTT	CASSSAQVYSGNTIYF
TRBD1	TRBV7-3	NA	TRBJ2-3	TGTGCCAGCAGCTTAACTCGACAGGGCGGCACAGATACGCAGTATTTT	CASSLTRQGGTDTQYF
NA	TRBV5-5	NA	TRBJ2-1	TGTGCCAGCAGCTTGGGAAGAAATGAGCAGTTCTTC	CASSLGRNEQFF
TRBD1	TRBV30	NA	TRBJ2-7	TGTGCCTGGACCCTTGGGACAGGGAAAGAGCAGTACTTC	CAWTLGTGKEQYF
NA	TRBV28	NA	TRBJ1-2	TGTGCCAGCACCCCCGGACAGCTCTATGGCTACACCTTC	CASTPGQLYGYTF
NA	TRBV11-2	NA	TRBJ2-2	TGTGCCAGCAGATGGGCGGGGCTGAACACCGGGGAGCTGTTTTTT	CASRWAGLNTGELFF
NA	TRBV4-1	NA	TRBJ2-2	TGCGCCAGCACCACACTGGGGGGCGGGGAGCTGTTTTTT	CASTTLGGGELFF
NA	TRBV11-2	NA	TRBJ2-7	TGTGCCAGCTGTGCCACTACCTGCTACGAGCAGTACTTC	CASCATTCYEQYF